A selection of T cell receptor beta chains follows, all from one sample in a study of cytomegalovirus exposure and HLA in healthy donors. The table came from immunoSEQ multiplex PCR; TCRdb's copy has only in-frame clones and leaves some out. The sample holds tens of thousands of clones; roughly 84% are singletons and the top ten take 12%. The sequenced material came from PBMCs. The receptors here all came from a woman in her late teens or twenties in good health and CMV-seropositive. Each CDR3 is given with its conserved first and last residue. The D gene is left open where the match is weak. Not all rows give a size; the values are once, few, many and, for expanded clones, a class.

>NA|TRBJ2-7|NA|TRBV5-6
TGTGCCAGCAGCTGGGGGGACTCAGGCTACGAGCAGTACTTC
CASSWGDSGYEQYF
>NA|TRBJ1-1|NA|TRBV28
TGTGCCAGCAGTTTAGCGGGTAGATCCACTGAAGCTTTCTTT
CASSLAGRSTEAFF
>NA|TRBJ1-4|once|TRBV5-6
TGTGCCAGCAGCTTGGGATGGGGCAATGAAAAACTGTTTTTT
CASSLGWGNEKLFF
>TRBD1|TRBJ1-1|NA|TRBV5-1
TGCGCCAGCAGCTTGGGGACAGGGAGGGTCACTGAAGCTTTCTTT
CASSLGTGRVTEAFF
>NA|TRBJ1-1|few|TRBV29-1
TGCAGCGTTGTAGTGCCAGGCGAAGCTTTCTTT
CSVVVPGEAFF
>TRBD2|TRBJ2-1|NA|TRBV5-1
TGCGCCAGCAGCTTGGCTAGCGGGGGGTCCTCCTACAATGAGCAGTTCTTC
CASSLASGGSSYNEQFF
>NA|TRBJ1-5|once|TRBV9
TGTGCCAGCAGCGACGCCGACAGGTTCAATCAGCCCCAGCATTTT
CASSDADRFNQPQHF
>TRBD1|TRBJ1-6|few|TRBV7-3
TGTGCCAGCAGACCGACAGGGCATAATTCACCCCTCCACTTT
CASRPTGHNSPLHF
>NA|TRBJ2-3|NA|TRBV13
TGTGCCAGCAGCCCAGGGAGGACAGATACGCAGTATTTT
CASSPGRTDTQYF
>TRBD1|TRBJ2-3|NA|TRBV7-6
TGTGCCAGCAGCTCCCCGGGACAGGTCACAGATACGCAGTATTTT
CASSSPGQVTDTQYF
>NA|TRBJ1-5|NA|TRBV28
TGTGCCAGCAGCCTCAACAACAATCAGCCCCAGCATTTT
CASSLNNNQPQHF
>NA|TRBJ1-2|NA|TRBV19
TGTGCCAACCATCACCGGGGAACTCGTACCTATGGCTACACCTTC
CANHHRGTRTYGYTF
>TRBD2|TRBJ2-7|once|TRBV4-2
TGTGCCAGCAGCCAAGATCTAGCGGGGCTCCTCTACGAGCAGTACTTC
CASSQDLAGLLYEQYF
>NA|TRBJ1-2|NA|TRBV2
TGTGCCAGCAGTGTCCAGGGTGACCTGGGGGGCTACACCTTC
CASSVQGDLGGYTF
>NA|TRBJ2-2|NA|TRBV7-9
TGTGCCAGCAACTTGGGGCAGGGGATCCCCGGGGAGCTGTTTTTT
CASNLGQGIPGELFF
>TRBD1|TRBJ1-6|NA|TRBV11-2
TGTGCCAGCAGCTTAGTGCCAGGGGGCCTTAGGCCACCCCTCCACTTT
CASSLVPGGLRPPLHF
>NA|TRBJ1-2|NA|TRBV10-1
TGCGCCAGCAGTGAGTCGGGAGGGTCCAGGGGCTACACCTTC
CASSESGGSRGYTF
>NA|TRBJ2-5|once|TRBV7-2
TGTGCCAGCAGCTTACTCAGAACGGAGACCCAGTACTTC
CASSLLRTETQYF
>NA|TRBJ2-5|NA|TRBV4-3
TGCGCCAGCAGCCAAGGGGGGCAGGGCGTGGGAGAGACCCAGTACTTC
CASSQGGQGVGETQYF
>NA|TRBJ2-3|NA|TRBV6-4
TGTGCCAGCAGTAAGGTCGGGGATTTGGGGGATACGCAGTATTTT
CASSKVGDLGDTQYF
>NA|TRBJ2-1|few|TRBV29-1
TGCAGCGTTGAAGATCCACAGCGGAGCTCCTACAATGAGCAGTTCTTC
CSVEDPQRSSYNEQFF
>TRBD1|TRBJ2-5|NA|TRBV6-6
TGTGCCAGCAGCCGGGGACAGGGTATTTCGGAGACCCAGTACTTC
CASSRGQGISETQYF
>NA|TRBJ1-3|NA|TRBV10-3
TGTGCCATCAGTGAGTCCGGGAACGGCGCTGGTGGGAACACCATATATTTT
CAISESGNGAGGNTIYF
>TRBD1|TRBJ2-7|NA|TRBV29-1
TGCAGCGTCGTACAGAGTACAGGGGGAGAGCAGTACTTC
CSVVQSTGGEQYF
>TRBD1|TRBJ2-3|few|TRBV6-1
TGTGCCAGCAGTGAAGGGACAGGGGGCGCAGATACGCAGTATTTT
CASSEGTGGADTQYF
>NA|TRBJ2-5|NA|TRBV9
TGTGCCAGCAGCGTAGCTGACAGCCAAGAGACCCAGTACTTC
CASSVADSQETQYF
>TRBD1|TRBJ2-7|once|TRBV6-5
TGTGCCAGCAGTTACAGGGACAGGGGGGCCTACGAGCAGTACTTC
CASSYRDRGAYEQYF
>TRBD1|TRBJ1-2|NA|TRBV6-5
TGTGCCAGCAGGGTTTCCGGGACAGAAGTCGGATACACCTTC
CASRVSGTEVGYTF
>NA|TRBJ2-2|NA|TRBV6-5
TGTGCCAGCAGTTACTCAAAGGGGGTCGGGGAGCTGTTTTTT
CASSYSKGVGELFF